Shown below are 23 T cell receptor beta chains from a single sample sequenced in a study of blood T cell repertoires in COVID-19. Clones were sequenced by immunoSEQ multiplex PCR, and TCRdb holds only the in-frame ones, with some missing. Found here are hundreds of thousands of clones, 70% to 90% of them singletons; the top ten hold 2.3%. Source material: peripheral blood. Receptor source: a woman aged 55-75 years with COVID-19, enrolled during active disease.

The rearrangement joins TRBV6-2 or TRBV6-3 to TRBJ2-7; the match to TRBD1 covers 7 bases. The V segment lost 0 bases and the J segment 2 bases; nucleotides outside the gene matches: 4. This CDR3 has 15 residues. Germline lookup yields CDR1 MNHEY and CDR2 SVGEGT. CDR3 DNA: TGTGCCAGCAGTTACTCCCGGACAGGAACCTACGAGCAGTACTTC. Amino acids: CASSYSRTGTYEQYF.

This chain's CDR3 is CASTKGVSGNTIYF. In nucleotides, the CDR3 is TGTGCCAGCACCAAGGGAGTGTCTGGAAACACCATATATTTT. The V call is TRBV6-4, the J call TRBJ1-3, with unresolved D. V lost 7 bases and J 1 base, leaving 11 bases between the germline ends. The CDR3 runs to 14 residues. Germline V gene lookup returns CDR1 MRHNA and CDR2 SNTAGT.

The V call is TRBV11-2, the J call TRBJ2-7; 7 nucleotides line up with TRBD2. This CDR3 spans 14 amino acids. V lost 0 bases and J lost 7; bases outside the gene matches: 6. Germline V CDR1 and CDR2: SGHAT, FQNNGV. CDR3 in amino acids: CASSLEWAGGEQYF. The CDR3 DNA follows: TGTGCCAGCAGCTTAGAGTGGGCCGGGGGGGAGCAGTACTTC.

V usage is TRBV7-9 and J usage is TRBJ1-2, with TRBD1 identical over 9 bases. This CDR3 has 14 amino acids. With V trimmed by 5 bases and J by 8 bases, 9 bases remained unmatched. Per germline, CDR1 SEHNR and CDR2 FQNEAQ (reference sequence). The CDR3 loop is CASSPTGGKEGYTF. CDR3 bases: TGTGCCAGCAGCCCGACAGGGGGAAAAGAGGGCTACACCTTC.

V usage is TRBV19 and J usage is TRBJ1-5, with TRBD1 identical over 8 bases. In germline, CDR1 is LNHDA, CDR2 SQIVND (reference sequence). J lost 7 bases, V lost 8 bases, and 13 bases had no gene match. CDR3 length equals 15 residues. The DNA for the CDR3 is TGTGCCAGTTGGGGAGAGGGCAGGGGGCAGCAGCCCCAGCATTTT. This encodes CASWGEGRGQQPQHF.

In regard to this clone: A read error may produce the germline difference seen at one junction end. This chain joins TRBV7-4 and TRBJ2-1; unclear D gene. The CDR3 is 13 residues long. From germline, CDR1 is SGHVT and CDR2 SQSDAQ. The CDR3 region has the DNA TGCCGTTTGACATGTGTACCCTACAATGAGCAGTTCTTC. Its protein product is CRLTCVPYNEQFF. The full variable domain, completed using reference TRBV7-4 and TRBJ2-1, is GAGVSQSPRYKVAKRGRDVALRCDSISGHVTLYWYRQTLGQGSEVLTYSQSDAQRDKSGRPSGRFSAERPERSVSTLKIQRTEQGDSAVYLCRLTCVPYNEQFFGPGTRLTVL.

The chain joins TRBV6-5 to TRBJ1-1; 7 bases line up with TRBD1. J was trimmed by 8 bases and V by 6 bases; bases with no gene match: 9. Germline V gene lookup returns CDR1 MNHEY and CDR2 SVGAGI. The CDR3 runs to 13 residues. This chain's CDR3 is CASSKPQDREAFF. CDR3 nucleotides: TGTGCCAGCAGCAAGCCACAGGACAGGGAAGCTTTCTTT.

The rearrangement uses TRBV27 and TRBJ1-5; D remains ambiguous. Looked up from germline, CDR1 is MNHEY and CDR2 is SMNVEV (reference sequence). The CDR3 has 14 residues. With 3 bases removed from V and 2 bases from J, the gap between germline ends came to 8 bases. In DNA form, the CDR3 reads TGTGCCAGCAGTTTGATCCTAGGCAATCAGCCCCAGCATTTT. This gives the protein CASSLILGNQPQHF.

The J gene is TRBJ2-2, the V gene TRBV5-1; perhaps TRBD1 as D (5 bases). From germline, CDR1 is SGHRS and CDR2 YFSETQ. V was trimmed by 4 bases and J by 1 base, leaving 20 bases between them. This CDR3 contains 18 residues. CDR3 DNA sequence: TGCGCCAGCAGCACTGGACATCATTTTAAGGGGAACACCGGGGAGCTGTTTTTT. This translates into CASSTGHHFKGNTGELFF. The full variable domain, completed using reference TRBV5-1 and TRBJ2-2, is KAGVTQTPRYLIKTRGQQVTLSCSPISGHRSVSWYQQTPGQGLQFLFEYFSETQRNKGNFPGRFSGRQFSNSRSEMNVSTLELGDSALYLCASSTGHHFKGNTGELFFGEGSRLTVL.

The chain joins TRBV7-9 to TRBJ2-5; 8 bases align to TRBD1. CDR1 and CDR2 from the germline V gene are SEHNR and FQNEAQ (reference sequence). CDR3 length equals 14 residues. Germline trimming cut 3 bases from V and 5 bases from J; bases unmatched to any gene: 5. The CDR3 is CASSLSGQGETQYF. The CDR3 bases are TGTGCCAGCAGCTTGTCAGGACAGGGCGAGACCCAGTACTTC.

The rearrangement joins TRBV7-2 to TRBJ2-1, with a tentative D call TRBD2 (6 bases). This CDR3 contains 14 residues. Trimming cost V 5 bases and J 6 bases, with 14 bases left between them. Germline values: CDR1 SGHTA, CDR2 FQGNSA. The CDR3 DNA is TGTGCCAGCAGCCCGGCGCGGGGAGCCAATGAGCAGTTCTTC. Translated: CASSPARGANEQFF.

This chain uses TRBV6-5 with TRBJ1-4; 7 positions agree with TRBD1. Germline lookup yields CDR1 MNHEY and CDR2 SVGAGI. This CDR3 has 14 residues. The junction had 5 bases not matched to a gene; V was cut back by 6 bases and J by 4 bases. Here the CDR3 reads CASSEGQNNEKLFF. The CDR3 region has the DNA TGTGCCAGCAGCGAGGGACAGAATAATGAAAAACTGTTTTTT.

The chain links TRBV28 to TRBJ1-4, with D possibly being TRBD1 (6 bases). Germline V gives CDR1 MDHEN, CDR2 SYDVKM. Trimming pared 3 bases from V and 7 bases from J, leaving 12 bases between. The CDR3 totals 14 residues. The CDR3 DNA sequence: TGTGCCAGCAGTTTCAGGCAGGGGCGTGAAAAACTGTTTTTT. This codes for CASSFRQGREKLFF. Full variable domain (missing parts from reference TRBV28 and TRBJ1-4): DVKVTQSSRYLVKRTGEKVFLECVQDMDHENMFWYRQDPGLGLRLIYFSYDVKMKEKGDIPEGYSVSREKKERFSLILESASTNQTSMYLCASSFRQGREKLFFGSGTQLSVL.

The CDR3 nucleotides are TGTGCCAGCAGATACAGCTCTGGGGCCAACGTCCTGACTTTC. Translated: CASRYSSGANVLTF. This sequence joins TRBV2 and TRBJ2-6; D unclear. Germline V gives CDR1 SNHLY, CDR2 FYNNEI. This CDR3 is 14 amino acids long. V lost 6 bases, J lost 0 bases, and 6 bases lay in between.

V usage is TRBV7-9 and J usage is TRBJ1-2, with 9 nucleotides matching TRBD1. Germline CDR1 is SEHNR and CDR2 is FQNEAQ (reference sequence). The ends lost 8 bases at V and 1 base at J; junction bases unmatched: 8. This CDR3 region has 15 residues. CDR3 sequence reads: CASGHRGPFNYGYTF. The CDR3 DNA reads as TGTGCCAGCGGACACAGGGGGCCGTTTAACTATGGCTACACCTTC.

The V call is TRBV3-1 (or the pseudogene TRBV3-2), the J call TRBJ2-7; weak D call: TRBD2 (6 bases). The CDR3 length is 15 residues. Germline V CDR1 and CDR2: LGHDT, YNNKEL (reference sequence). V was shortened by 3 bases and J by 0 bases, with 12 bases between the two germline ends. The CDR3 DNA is TGTGCCAGCAGCCACGCGGGGCGGAGCTCCTACGAGCAGTACTTC. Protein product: CASSHAGRSSYEQYF.

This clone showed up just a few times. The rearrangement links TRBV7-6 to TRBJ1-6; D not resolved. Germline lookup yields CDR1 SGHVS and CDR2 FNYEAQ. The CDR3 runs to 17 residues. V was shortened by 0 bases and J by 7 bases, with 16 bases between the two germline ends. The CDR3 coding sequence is TGTGCCAGCAGCTTAGCCAAGGGCGGAGGGAGGAATTCACCCCTCCACTTT. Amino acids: CASSLAKGGGRNSPLHF.

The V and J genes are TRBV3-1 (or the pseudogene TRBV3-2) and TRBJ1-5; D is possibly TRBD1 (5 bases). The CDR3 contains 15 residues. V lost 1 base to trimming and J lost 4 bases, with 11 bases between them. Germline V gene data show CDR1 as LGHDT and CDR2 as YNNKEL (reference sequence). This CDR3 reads CASSQGGVGNQPQHF. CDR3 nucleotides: TGTGCCAGCAGCCAAGGGGGGGTCGGGAATCAGCCCCAGCATTTT.

CDR3 amino acids: CATSRSSGYSGNTIYF. The CDR3 nucleotides are TGTGCCACCAGCAGATCGTCAGGGTACTCTGGAAACACCATATATTTT. The V and J genes are TRBV15 and TRBJ1-3; D might be TRBD1 (5 bases). The CDR3 is 16 residues long. Germline CDR1 and CDR2: LNHNV and YYDKDF (reference sequence). V lost 2 bases and J lost 0, with 11 bases in between.

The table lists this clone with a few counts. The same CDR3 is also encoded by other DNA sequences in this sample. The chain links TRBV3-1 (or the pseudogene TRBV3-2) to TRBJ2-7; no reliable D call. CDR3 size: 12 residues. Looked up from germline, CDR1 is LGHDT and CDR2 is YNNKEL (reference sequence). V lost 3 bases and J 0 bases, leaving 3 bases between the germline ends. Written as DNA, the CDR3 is TGTGCCAGCAGCCAGGCCTCCTACGAGCAGTACTTC. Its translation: CASSQASYEQYF.

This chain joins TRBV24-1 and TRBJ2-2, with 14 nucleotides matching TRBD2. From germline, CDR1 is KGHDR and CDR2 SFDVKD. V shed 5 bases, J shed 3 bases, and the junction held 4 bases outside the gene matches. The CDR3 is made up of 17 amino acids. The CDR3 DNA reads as TGTGCCACCAGTGCCCCGGGACTAGCGGGAGACACCGGGGAGCTGTTTTTT. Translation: CATSAPGLAGDTGELFF.

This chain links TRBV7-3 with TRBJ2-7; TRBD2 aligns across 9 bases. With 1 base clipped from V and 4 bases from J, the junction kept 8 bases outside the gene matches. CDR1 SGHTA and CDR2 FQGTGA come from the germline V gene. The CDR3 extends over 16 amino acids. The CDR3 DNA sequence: TGTGCCAGCAGCTTAAGTCCAGCGGGGGGAAAATACGAGCAGTACTTC. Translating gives CASSLSPAGGKYEQYF.

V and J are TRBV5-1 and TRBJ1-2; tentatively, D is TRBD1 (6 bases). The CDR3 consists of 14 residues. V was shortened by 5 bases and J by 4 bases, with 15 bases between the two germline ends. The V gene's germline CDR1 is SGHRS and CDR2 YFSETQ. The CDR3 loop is CASSNPGGAYGYTF. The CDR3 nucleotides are TGCGCCAGCAGTAACCCCGGGGGGGCCTATGGCTACACCTTC.